A selection of T cell receptor beta chains follows, all from one sample in a study of blood T cells in healthy people across ages. Each CDR3 protein gets one entry after TCRdb re-called the 5' RACE reads with MiXCR. This sample has hundreds of thousands of distinct CDR3 sequences, with about three fifths found just once. Material: blood. These receptors came from a man aged 25-45 years in good health. Both conserved end residues are part of each CDR3. A D gene is named only where the DNA matches it firmly. Size values are once, few and many counts, or a class for expanded clones, and some rows have none.

CDR3 length | clone size | D gene | J gene | V gene | CDR3 DNA | CDR3 protein
13 | NA | NA | TRBJ2-3 | TRBV6-5 | TGTGCCAGCATGGCGACATCCACAGATACGCAGTATTTT | CASMATSTDTQYF
15 | NA | NA | TRBJ1-4 | TRBV6-5 | TGTGCCAGCAGCCCCGCGGGCGCAACCAATGAAAAACTGTTTTTT | CASSPAGATNEKLFF
13 | once | NA | TRBJ1-5 | TRBV7-2 | TGTGCCAGCACCCCTGGGTCCAATCAGCCCCAGCATTTT | CASTPGSNQPQHF
13 | few | NA | TRBJ2-7 | TRBV7-2 | TGTGCCAGCAGCTCTGGTCCTTTCTACGAGCAGTACTTC | CASSSGPFYEQYF
14 | NA | TRBD2 | TRBJ2-7 | TRBV30 | TGTGCCTGGGGTCTTAGCGGGAGGGCCTACGAGCAGTACTTC | CAWGLSGRAYEQYF
16 | few | NA | TRBJ1-2 | TRBV7-2 | TGTGCCAGCAGCTTAGGGCGAGTGGTGGGGACTAGTGGCTACACCTTC | CASSLGRVVGTSGYTF
13 | NA | NA | TRBJ1-1 | TRBV2 | TGTGCCAGGAGCATCGGGCGATTGTCTGAAGCTTTCTTT | CARSIGRLSEAFF
14 | few | NA | TRBJ2-3 | TRBV7-9 | TGTGCCAGCAGCCCCCAGGCCCCCACAGATACGCAGTATTTT | CASSPQAPTDTQYF
15 | NA | NA | TRBJ2-7 | TRBV4-1 | TGCGCCAGCAGCCTCAGGGGAAGCGAATCCTACGAGCAGTACTTC | CASSLRGSESYEQYF
14 | few | TRBD2 | TRBJ2-3 | TRBV11-3 | TGTGCCAGCAGCCCCGGGGGGGCCACGGATACGCAGTATTTT | CASSPGGATDTQYF
13 | NA | NA | TRBJ2-5 | TRBV6-5 | TGTGCCAGCAGTAGACAGCATCAAGAGACCCAGTACTTC | CASSRQHQETQYF
15 | NA | NA | TRBJ2-7 | TRBV12-3/TRBV12-4 | TGTGCCAGCAGCCCCCAAGGGGACTTTCTCTACGAGCAGTACTTC | CASSPQGDFLYEQYF
15 | few | NA | TRBJ2-1 | TRBV4-3 | TGCGCCAGCAGCCAGCAAGCTAGTAGTGGGAATGAGCAGTTCTTC | CASSQQASSGNEQFF
13 | NA | NA | TRBJ2-7 | TRBV20-1 | TGCAGTGCTCGCGGGAACGGCTCCTACGAGCAGTACTTC | CSARGNGSYEQYF
14 | NA | NA | TRBJ2-3 | TRBV7-9 | TGTGCCAGCAGCCCACCGGGGAGCACAGATACGCAGTATTTT | CASSPPGSTDTQYF
15 | NA | TRBD1 | TRBJ1-5 | TRBV6-2/TRBV6-3 | TGTGCCAGCAGTTACTTCAGGGGGCCAAATCAGCCCCAGCATTTT | CASSYFRGPNQPQHF
14 | NA | NA | TRBJ1-5 | TRBV12-1 | TGTGCCAGCAGCTTCGGGACTCCCAAGGGGCCCCAGCATTTT | CASSFGTPKGPQHF
12 | few | NA | TRBJ2-3 | TRBV15 | TGTGCCACCAGCAAAGGACCAGATACGCAGTATTTT | CATSKGPDTQYF
17 | NA | TRBD1 | TRBJ1-5 | TRBV5-1 | TGCGCCAGCAGCTTGGAACCGGGACAGGGGGCAGGGCAGCCCCAGCATTTT | CASSLEPGQGAGQPQHF
14 | NA | TRBD2 | TRBJ2-3 | TRBV20-1 | TGCAGTGCTATCCGAGCGGGGGGGCATGATACGCAGTATTTT | CSAIRAGGHDTQYF
17 | NA | NA | TRBJ1-2 | TRBV6-5 | TGTGCCAGCAGTTACTCGGGAGCTGCAGCGTTCAACTATGGCTACACCTTC | CASSYSGAAAFNYGYTF
13 | NA | NA | TRBJ2-3 | TRBV5-1 | TGCGCCAGCAGTTACCAAGGGGGAGATACGCAGTATTTT | CASSYQGGDTQYF
12 | NA | NA | TRBJ2-1 | TRBV12-3/TRBV12-4 | TGTGCCGGGGGGTTCGGGGTCAATGAGCAGTTCTTC | CAGGFGVNEQFF
14 | few | NA | TRBJ2-3 | TRBV20-1 | TGCAGTGCTAGGATCTCTTCTAGCGTAGATACGCAGTATTTT | CSARISSSVDTQYF